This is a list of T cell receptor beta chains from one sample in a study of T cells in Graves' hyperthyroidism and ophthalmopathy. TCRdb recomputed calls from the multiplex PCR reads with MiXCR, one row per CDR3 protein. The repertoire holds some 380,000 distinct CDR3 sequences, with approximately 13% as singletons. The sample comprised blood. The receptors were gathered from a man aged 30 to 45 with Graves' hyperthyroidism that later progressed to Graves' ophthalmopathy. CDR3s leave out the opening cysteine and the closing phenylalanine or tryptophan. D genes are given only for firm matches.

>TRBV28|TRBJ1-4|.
ASSLSSYEGFEKLF
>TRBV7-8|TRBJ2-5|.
ASSLTHQETQY
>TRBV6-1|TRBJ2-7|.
ASSRGWYEQY
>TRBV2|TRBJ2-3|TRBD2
ASSEVAGGDTDTQY
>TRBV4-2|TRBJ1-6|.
ASSPPGRDYNSPLH
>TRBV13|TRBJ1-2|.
ASSMADGTDYGYT
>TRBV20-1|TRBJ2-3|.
SASGGTDTQY
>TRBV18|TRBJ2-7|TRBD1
VSSPAGTGGTYEQY
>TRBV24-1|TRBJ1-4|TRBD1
ATSVGQGTNEKLF
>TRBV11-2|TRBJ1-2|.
ASSLAGENYGYT
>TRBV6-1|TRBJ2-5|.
ASSPMTAGQETQY
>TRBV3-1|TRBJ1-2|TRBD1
ASSQGQRDGYT
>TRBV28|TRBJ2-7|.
ASRVENYEQY
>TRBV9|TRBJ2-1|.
ASSSPGGRSYNEQF
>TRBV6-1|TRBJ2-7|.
ASSEGHGPSYEQY
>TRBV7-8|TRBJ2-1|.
ASSPQGDWISYNEQF